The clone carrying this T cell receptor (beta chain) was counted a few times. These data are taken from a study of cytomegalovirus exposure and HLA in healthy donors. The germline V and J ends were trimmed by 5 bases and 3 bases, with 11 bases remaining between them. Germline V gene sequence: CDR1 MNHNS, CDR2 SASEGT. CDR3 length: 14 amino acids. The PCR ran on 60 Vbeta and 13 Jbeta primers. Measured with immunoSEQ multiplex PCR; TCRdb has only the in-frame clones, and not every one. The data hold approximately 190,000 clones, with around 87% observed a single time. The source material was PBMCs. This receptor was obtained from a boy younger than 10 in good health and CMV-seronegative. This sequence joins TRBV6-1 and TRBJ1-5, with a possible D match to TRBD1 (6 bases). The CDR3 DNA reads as TGTGCCAGCAGTCTAGGGACATCCAATCAGCCCCAGCATTTT. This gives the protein CASSLGTSNQPQHF.